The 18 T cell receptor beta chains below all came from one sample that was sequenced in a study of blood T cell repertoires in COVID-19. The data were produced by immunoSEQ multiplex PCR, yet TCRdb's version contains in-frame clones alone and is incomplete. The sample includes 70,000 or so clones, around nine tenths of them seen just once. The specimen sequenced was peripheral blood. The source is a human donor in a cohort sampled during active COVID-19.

CDR3 amino acids: CASSPDGLPGGEQFF. Written as DNA, the CDR3 is TGTGCCAGCTCACCAGACGGACTCCCAGGGGGTGAGCAGTTCTTC. This rearrangement joins TRBV18 to TRBJ2-1; 7 bases are shared with TRBD1. The CDR3 is 15 residues long. Looked up from germline, CDR1 is KGHSH and CDR2 is LQKENI. Unmatched junction bases numbered 10, after V lost 2 bases and J lost 9 bases.

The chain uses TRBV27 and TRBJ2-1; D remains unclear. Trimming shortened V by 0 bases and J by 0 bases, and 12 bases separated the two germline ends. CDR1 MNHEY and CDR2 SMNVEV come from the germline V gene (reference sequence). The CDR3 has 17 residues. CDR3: CASSLSIQSRSYNEQFF. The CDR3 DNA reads TGTGCCAGCAGTTTATCGATCCAGTCCCGCTCCTACAATGAGCAGTTCTTC.

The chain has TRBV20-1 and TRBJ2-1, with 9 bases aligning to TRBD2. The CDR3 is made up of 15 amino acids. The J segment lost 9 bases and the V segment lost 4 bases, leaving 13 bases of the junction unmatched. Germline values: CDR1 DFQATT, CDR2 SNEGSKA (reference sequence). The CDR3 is CSATDFLAGEVEQFF. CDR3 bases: TGCAGTGCTACTGATTTTTTAGCGGGAGAGGTTGAGCAGTTCTTC.

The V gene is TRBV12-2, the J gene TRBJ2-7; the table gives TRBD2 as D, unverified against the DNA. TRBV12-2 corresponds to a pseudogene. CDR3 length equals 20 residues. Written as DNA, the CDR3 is TGTGCAAGTCGCTTAATATCTGGGACTAGCGGGAGCGGGGAACCCTACGAGCAGTACTTC. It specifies CASRLISGTSGSGEPYEQYF.

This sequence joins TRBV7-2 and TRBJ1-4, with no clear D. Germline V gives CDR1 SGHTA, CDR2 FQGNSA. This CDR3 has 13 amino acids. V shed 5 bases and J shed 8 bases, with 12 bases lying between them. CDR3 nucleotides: TGTGCCAGCAGCCAAAGCGCGGCCGAAAAACTGTTTTTT. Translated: CASSQSAAEKLFF.

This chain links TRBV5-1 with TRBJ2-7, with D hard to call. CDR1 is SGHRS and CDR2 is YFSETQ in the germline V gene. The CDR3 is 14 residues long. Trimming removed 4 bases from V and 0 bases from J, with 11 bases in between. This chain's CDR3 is CASSPSSFSYEQYF. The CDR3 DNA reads TGCGCCAGCAGCCCATCCAGTTTCTCCTACGAGCAGTACTTC.

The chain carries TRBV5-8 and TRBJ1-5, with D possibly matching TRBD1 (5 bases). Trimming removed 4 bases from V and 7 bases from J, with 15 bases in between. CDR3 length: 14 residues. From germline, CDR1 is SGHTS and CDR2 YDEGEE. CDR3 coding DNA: TGTGCCAGCAGCGTTAGGGGCCCCGAACAGCCCCAGCATTTT. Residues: CASSVRGPEQPQHF.

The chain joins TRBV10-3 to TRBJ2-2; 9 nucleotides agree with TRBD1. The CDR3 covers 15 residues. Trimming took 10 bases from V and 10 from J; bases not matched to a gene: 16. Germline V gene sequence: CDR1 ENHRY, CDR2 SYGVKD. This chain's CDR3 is CATVMGTTGGEELFF. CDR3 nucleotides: TGTGCCACCGTCATGGGGACCACAGGGGGCGAGGAGCTGTTTTTT.

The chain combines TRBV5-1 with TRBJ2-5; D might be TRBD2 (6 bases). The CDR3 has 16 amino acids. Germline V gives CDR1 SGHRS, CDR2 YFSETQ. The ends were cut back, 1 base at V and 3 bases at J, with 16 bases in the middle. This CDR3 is CASSLHPSETKETQYF. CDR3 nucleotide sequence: TGCGCCAGCAGCTTGCACCCTAGCGAGACCAAAGAGACCCAGTACTTC.

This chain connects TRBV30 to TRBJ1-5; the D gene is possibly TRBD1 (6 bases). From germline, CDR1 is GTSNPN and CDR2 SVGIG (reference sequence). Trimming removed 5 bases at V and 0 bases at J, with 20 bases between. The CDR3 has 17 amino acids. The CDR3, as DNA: TGTGCCTGGGGCTTGGGGGGTGCGGGGGCTAGCAATCAGCCCCAGCATTTT. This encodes CAWGLGGAGASNQPQHF.

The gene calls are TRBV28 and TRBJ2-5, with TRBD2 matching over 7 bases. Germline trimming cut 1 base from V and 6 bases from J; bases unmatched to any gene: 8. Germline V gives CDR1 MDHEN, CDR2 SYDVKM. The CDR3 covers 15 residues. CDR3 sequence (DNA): TGTGCCAGCAGTTTATATGCGGGAGAGGTAAAGACCCAGTACTTC. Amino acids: CASSLYAGEVKTQYF.

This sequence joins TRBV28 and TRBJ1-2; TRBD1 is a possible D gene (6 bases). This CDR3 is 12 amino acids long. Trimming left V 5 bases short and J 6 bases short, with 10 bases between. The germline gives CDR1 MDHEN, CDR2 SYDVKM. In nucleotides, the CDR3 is TGTGCCAGCAGTCAGAACAGGGATGGCTACACCTTC. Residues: CASSQNRDGYTF.

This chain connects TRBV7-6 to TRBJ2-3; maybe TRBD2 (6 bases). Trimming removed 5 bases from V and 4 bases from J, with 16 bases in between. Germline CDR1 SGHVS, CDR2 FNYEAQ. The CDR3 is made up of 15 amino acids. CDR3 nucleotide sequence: TGTGCCAGCAGCCAGACGGGGGTCGGCTCAGATACGCAGTATTTT. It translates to CASSQTGVGSDTQYF.

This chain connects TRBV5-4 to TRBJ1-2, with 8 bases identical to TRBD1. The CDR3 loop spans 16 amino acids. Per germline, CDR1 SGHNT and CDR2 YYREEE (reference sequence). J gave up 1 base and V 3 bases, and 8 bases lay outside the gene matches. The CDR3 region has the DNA TGTGCCAGCAGCTCCATGGGACAGGATCATAACTATGGCTACACCTTC. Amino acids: CASSSMGQDHNYGYTF.

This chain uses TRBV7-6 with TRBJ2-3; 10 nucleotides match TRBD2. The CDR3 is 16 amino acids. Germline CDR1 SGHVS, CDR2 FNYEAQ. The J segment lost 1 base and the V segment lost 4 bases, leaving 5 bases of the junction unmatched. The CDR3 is CASSSLAGGGTDTQYF. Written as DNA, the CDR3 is TGTGCCAGCAGCTCCTTAGCGGGAGGTGGCACAGATACGCAGTATTTT.

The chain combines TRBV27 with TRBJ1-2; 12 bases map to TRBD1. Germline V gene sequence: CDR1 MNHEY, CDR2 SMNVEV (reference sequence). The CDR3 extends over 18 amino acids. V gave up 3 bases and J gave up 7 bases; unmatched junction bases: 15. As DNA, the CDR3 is TGTGCCAGCAGTTTCACTAATCTGATCGGGACAGGGGGCCTTGGCTACACCTTC. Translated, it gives CASSFTNLIGTGGLGYTF.

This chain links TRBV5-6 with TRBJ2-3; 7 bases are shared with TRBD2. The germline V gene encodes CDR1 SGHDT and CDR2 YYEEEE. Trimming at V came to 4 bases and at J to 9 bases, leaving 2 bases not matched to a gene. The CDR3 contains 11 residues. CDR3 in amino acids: CASSRGLTQYF. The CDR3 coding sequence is TGTGCCAGCAGCCGGGGACTAACGCAGTATTTT.

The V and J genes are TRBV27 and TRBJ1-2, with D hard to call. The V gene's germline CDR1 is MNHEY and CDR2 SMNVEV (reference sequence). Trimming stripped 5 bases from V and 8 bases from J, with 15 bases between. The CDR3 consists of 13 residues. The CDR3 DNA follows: TGTGCCAGCAGTCTTCGACTCCCTCGAGGCTACACCTTC. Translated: CASSLRLPRGYTF.